Below are 17 T cell receptor beta chains sequenced from a single sample in a study of precursors of human CD4 cytotoxic T cells. TCRdb called the reads again in MiXCR, with one record for every CDR3 protein. Counted here are 600 to 800 distinct CDR3 sequences, 18% occurring once; the ten biggest clones make up 7.5% to 10%. The bulk UMI libraries came from four sorted CD4+ memory subsets, including IL-7R-high and IL-7R-negative TEMRA. The sequenced sample was memory CD4+ T cells from blood (PBMCs). These receptors were obtained from a human donor in good health.

V and J are TRBV19 and TRBJ2-7; tentatively, D is TRBD1 or TRBD2 (5 bases each). V was shortened by 0 bases and J by 2 bases, with 14 bases between the two germline ends. The CDR3 runs 16 residues. The germline CDR1 and CDR2 sequences are LNHDA and SQIVND (reference sequence). The CDR3, as DNA: TGTGCCAGTAGTATAGATCTTGGGACGGTTGCCTACGAGCAGTACTTC. Encoded protein: CASSIDLGTVAYEQYF.

This clonotype was found a few times. The gene calls are TRBV20-1 and TRBJ2-3, with no clear D. This CDR3 comprises 12 residues. The V end was cut by 1 base, the J end by 3 bases, with 5 bases between. Germline loops: CDR1 DFQATT, CDR2 SNEGSKA (reference sequence). CDR3 sequence reads: CSARAETDTQYF. CDR3 bases: TGCAGTGCTAGAGCGGAAACAGATACGCAGTATTTT.

This clonotype is labeled large. The chain couples TRBV3-1 to TRBJ1-1, with D unclear. Trimming left V 1 base short and J 0 bases short, with 9 bases between. This CDR3 contains 15 residues. Germline loops: CDR1 LGHDT, CDR2 YNNKEL (reference sequence). CDR3 nucleotide sequence: TGTGCCAGCAGCCAAGGGACGAGGATGAACACTGAAGCTTTCTTT. This sequence encodes CASSQGTRMNTEAFF.

This clonotype was counted between two and nine times. The V gene is TRBV20-1, the J gene TRBJ1-2; a possible D gene is TRBD1 (6 bases). The ends were cut back, 6 bases at V and 2 bases at J, with 10 bases in the middle. CDR1 is DFQATT and CDR2 is SNEGSKA in the germline V gene (reference sequence). This CDR3 region has 12 residues. The CDR3 DNA is TGCAGTGCCCCGACAGGAAACTATGGCTACACCTTC. Translation: CSAPTGNYGYTF.

This chain uses TRBV28 with TRBJ2-1; no clear D. CDR1 MDHEN and CDR2 SYDVKM come from the germline V gene. The CDR3 sequence is 14 residues long. V lost 6 bases to trimming and J lost 0 bases, with 9 bases between them. The CDR3 region is CASRTASSYNEQFF. The CDR3 DNA sequence: TGTGCCAGCAGGACGGCTAGCTCCTACAATGAGCAGTTCTTC.

This rearrangement joins TRBV29-1 to TRBJ1-1, with D unresolved. V lost 0 bases and J lost 4, with 6 bases in between. The CDR3 spans 12 residues. Germline lookup yields CDR1 SQVTM and CDR2 ANQGSEA. The CDR3 here is CSVEEASTEAFF. The CDR3 nucleotides read TGCAGCGTTGAAGAAGCCAGCACTGAAGCTTTCTTT.

A few counts support this clonotype. The junction departs from the called germline gene at one end, perhaps through a read error. The chain is built from TRBV29-1 and TRBJ1-1; unclear D gene. CDR3 length: 12 residues. CDR1 SQVTM and CDR2 ANQGSEA come from the germline V gene. The CDR3 loop is CSDEEASTEAFF. CDR3 bases: TGCAGCGATGAAGAAGCCAGCACTGAAGCTTTCTTT.

This rearrangement joins TRBV11-2 to TRBJ2-2; D assignment may be TRBD1 or TRBD2 (5 bases each). Trimming took 3 bases from V and 3 from J, leaving 8 bases between them. This CDR3 is built from 14 residues. The germline V gene encodes CDR1 SGHAT and CDR2 FQNNGV. The CDR3 DNA sequence: TGTGCCAGCAGCTTGGGACCAGACACCGGGGAGCTGTTTTTT. As protein: CASSLGPDTGELFF. Complete variable domain (other parts from reference TRBV11-2 and TRBJ2-2): EAGVAQSPRYKIIEKRQSVAFWCNPISGHATLYWYQQILGQGPKLLIQFQNNGVVDDSQLPKDRFSAERLKGVDSTLKIQPAKLEDSAVYLCASSLGPDTGELFFGEGSRLTVL.

This clonotype counts as large. The chain is built from TRBV7-3 and TRBJ2-3, with 12 bases matching TRBD2. CDR1 and CDR2 (germline): SGHTA, FQGTGA. This CDR3 contains 15 residues. The J segment lost 4 bases and the V segment lost 4 bases, leaving 3 bases of the junction unmatched. The CDR3 region is CASSSSSGRADTQYF. The CDR3 DNA follows: TGTGCCAGCAGCTCCTCTAGCGGGAGGGCAGATACGCAGTATTTT.

Within the sample, this clonotype is large (0.1 to 1%). The chain has TRBV18 and TRBJ2-1; D is perhaps TRBD1 (5 bases). Trimming pared 6 bases from V and 10 bases from J, leaving 10 bases between. This CDR3 has 11 amino acids. Per the germline V gene, CDR1 is KGHSH and CDR2 is LQKENI. CDR3: CASSLRTEQFF. For the CDR3, the DNA is TGTGCCAGCTCGCTCCGGACAGAGCAGTTCTTC.

A remark on this clonotype: The junction does not match germline at one end; this may be a read error. The genes are TRBV9 and TRBJ2-2, with D possibly matching TRBD2 (5 bases). The CDR3 contains 15 residues. Germline assignment: CDR1 SGDLS and CDR2 YYNGEE. The chain's CDR3 is CASSVVPGIAGKLFF. The CDR3 DNA sequence: TGTGCCAGCAGCGTAGTGCCGGGAATCGCCGGGAAGCTGTTTTTT.

This sequence joins TRBV12-3 or TRBV12-4 and TRBJ2-1; D is possibly TRBD2 (6 bases). Trimming removed 3 bases from V and 0 bases from J, with 9 bases in between. The CDR3 loop spans 15 amino acids. CDR3 DNA: TGTGCCAGCAGTTTGCGTAGCGGCTCCTACAATGAGCAGTTCTTC. It codes for CASSLRSGSYNEQFF.

Of note for this clonotype: A much more abundant neighbour one base away suggests this may be a read error. The chain is built from TRBV10-3 and TRBJ2-2; D is perhaps TRBD2 (5 bases). There are 17 residues in the CDR3. V was trimmed by 4 bases and J by 4 bases, leaving 19 bases between them. Looked up from germline, CDR1 is ENHRY and CDR2 is SYGVKD. CDR3 protein: CAISGSTNGITTGELFF. DNA of the CDR3: TGTGCCATCAGTGGGTCAACTAACGGGATAACCACCGGGGAGCTGTTTTTT.

For this clonotype: A read error is likely, as this CDR3 ends without the conserved phenylalanine or tryptophan. Written as DNA, the CDR3 is TGCAGTGCTCGTAGGGAGGGGCTAGCGGACCGATACAATGAGCAGTTCATC. This gives the protein CSARREGLADRYNEQFI. This rearrangement joins TRBV20-1 to TRBJ2-1; TRBD2 matches at 7 bases. The CDR3 consists of 17 residues. Germline values: CDR1 DFQATT, CDR2 SNEGSKA (reference sequence). The junction had 17 bases not matched to a gene; V was cut back by 5 bases and J by 4 bases.

The chain uses TRBV7-6 and TRBJ2-7; D could derive from TRBD1 or TRBD2 (6 bases each). Trimming cost V 5 bases and J 6 bases, with 14 bases left between them. The CDR3 length is 13 residues. Germline V CDR1 and CDR2: SGHVS, FNYEAQ. The CDR3 DNA follows: TGTGCCAGCAGCACAAACAGGGAGGCCGAGCAGTACTTC. As protein: CASSTNREAEQYF.

This clonotype was seen a handful of times. The gene calls are TRBV5-1 and TRBJ2-1; TRBD2 matches 13 bases. V shed 0 bases and J 8 bases; nucleotides not matched to a gene: 8. The germline CDR1 and CDR2 sequences are SGHRS and YFSETQ. This CDR3 spans 17 amino acids. The CDR3 sequence: CASSLARTSGSRDEQFF. The CDR3 region has the DNA TGCGCCAGCAGCTTGGCAAGGACTAGCGGGAGTAGGGATGAGCAGTTCTTC.

This sequence joins TRBV3-1 and TRBJ2-1; TRBD1 aligns across 10 bases. The junction had 6 bases not matched to a gene; V was cut back by 0 bases and J by 10 bases. Germline-derived CDR1 and CDR2 are LGHDT and YNNKEL (reference sequence). CDR3 length: 15 amino acids. This chain's CDR3 is CASSQDGTGVGEQFF. Here the CDR3 DNA reads TGTGCCAGCAGCCAAGATGGGACAGGGGTGGGCGAGCAGTTCTTC.